This T cell receptor (beta chain) stems from a study of blood T cell repertoires in COVID-19. About the study: The United States, Italy and Spain provided the acute and convalescent COVID-19 samples. The cDNA or gDNA used as material had been derived from T cells, B-cell-depleted T cells, or PBMCs.

Original processing methods: Nucleated cell counts were estimated from reference gene primer amplification. Sequencing was performed with immunoSEQ multiplex PCR; in TCRdb, only in-frame clones are kept and a portion is missing. V, J and clone size are those of that table, while D and trimming were read from the DNA. The data show around 200,000 clones, with about 80% seen just once and 2.5% held by the top ten. The V and J ends lost 1 base and 3 bases, in that order; junction bases with no gene match: 6. Per the germline V gene, CDR1 is SGHTA and CDR2 is FQGNSA. This CDR3 is 16 amino acids long. This clone was counted between two and nine times.

The genes are TRBV7-2 and TRBJ2-1, with 7 bases that match TRBD2. The receptor was isolated from a woman between 40 and 55 years old with active or convalescent COVID-19. Sequences were obtained from peripheral blood. In DNA form, the CDR3 reads TGTGCCAGCAGCTTAGATGGGACTACCTTCTACAATGAGCAGTTCTTC. Protein sequence: CASSLDGTTFYNEQFF.